This record looks at one TCR beta chain sequence and its context. Its antigen is not yet known. The record has no base qualities; no much larger clone is one base away. This sample stems from a study of graft-versus-host responses after intestinal transplantation (dated by TCRdb to the early 2020s). Turning to the overall study: Multivisceral, liver-intestinal, or isolated intestinal transplants were received by the recipients. Anti-thymocyte globulin induction was given to all recipients, followed by maintenance tacrolimus and steroids for approximately three years. After intestinal transplantation, graft-versus-host and host-versus-graft alloreactive T cell clones in the graft, circulation and bone marrow were tracked using bulk TCR-beta CDR3 sequencing. To identify alloreactive clones, pre-transplant mixed lymphocyte reaction products were sequenced and compared with unstimulated pre-transplant donor and recipient T cells. Of the 20 to 30 intestinal transplant recipients enrolled in the cohort, one of whom was a retransplant, a few patients without pretransplant specimens were excluded. A peak of at least 4% donor T cells among recipient peripheral blood mononuclear cells was the definition used for donor T cell macrochimerism. Samples from a few later patients were sequenced in-house on an Illumina MiSeq with MiXCR processing rather than by the commercial service.

Library method: the immunoSEQ multiplex PCR assay. In most patients, genomic DNA was isolated using the Qiagen DNeasy Blood and Tissue Kit and sent frozen to Adaptive Biotechnologies for TCR sequencing. For most patients, high-throughput TCR-beta CDR3 sequencing of genomic DNA was performed by Adaptive Biotechnologies. As for the authors' bioinformatics: TCR sequencing data were retrieved from Adaptive's ImmunoSEQ software for 18 patients, whereas three other patients were processed with MiXCR and VDJtools. CD4 versus CD8 sorting errors were corrected by removing sequences found in both subsets at a frequency ratio below 5:1. CDR3 nucleotide sequences shared by donor and recipient were removed because the origin of these sequences could not be assigned. Alloreactive clones required at least 2-fold expansion over unstimulated cells and minimum CFSE-low frequency of 0.002% (template counts) or 0.001% (read counts). A clone was considered mappable if detected in the sequenced pre-transplant spleen, lymph node, or MLR CFSE-low populations of the donor or recipient. Cumulative frequency of alloreactive clones was calculated as a percentage of all sequences weighted by copy number. Imported from immuneACCESS, the table was reduced by TCRdb to in-frame sequences with V and J called. These copies leave out some clones; in studies compared against another copy, an unresolved V gene accounts for under half, and the cause of the remainder is not known. That table is the source of V, J and clone size, and D and trimming were worked out from the DNA. This sample has about 99,000 clones in its table, and just under 95% of those were observed once. The top ten clones comprise about 0.062% of the sample.

Overall study outcomes, separate from this receptor: The relatively low number and heterogeneity of intestinal transplant patients limited the conclusions. Early after transplant, declines in HvG clones were associated with peak levels of circulating GvH clones. GvH clones were found in recipient bone marrow, and some of the GvH clones appeared earlier in ileal mucosa or blood, which is consistent with an intestinal mucosal origin. High GvH to HvG T cell clonal ratios were observed in the allografts of patients with donor T cell macrochimerism.

At the junction V is shortened by 0 bases and J by 6 bases, with 15 bases in between. CDR1 and CDR2 (SGHRS, YFSETQ) derive from the germline V gene. Measured from the cysteine to the phenylalanine, the CDR3 is 15 residues long. Only the CDR3 part of the read is kept: 45 bases, read in frame from the first base. This sample's time point label indicates: cells obtained before transplantation from donor or recipient. CD3+CD4+ and CD3+CD8+ populations were FACS-sorted from unstimulated pre-transplant donor and recipient cells taken from spleen or lymph nodes. The chain couples TRBV5-1 to TRBJ1-1; 6 matching bases give a weak D call of TRBD1. Sequences were derived from unstimulated CD8+ T cells sorted from spleen or lymph node cells, sampled before transplant. This receptor was identified in a human donor who was the organ donor for an intestinal transplant. The CDR3 has the sequence CASSLDVRGFPEAFF. In nucleotide form, the sequence is TGCGCCAGCAGCTTGGACGTCAGGGGTTTCCCTGAAGCTTTCTTT.